The 19 T cell receptor beta chains given below trace back to one sample, sequenced in a study of blood T cell repertoires in COVID-19. TCRdb's copy holds only in-frame clones and misses some; the assay was immunoSEQ multiplex PCR. In the table there are fewer than 300,000 clones, about 87% of which are singletons. Sequencing input: peripheral blood. These receptors all come from a woman aged 45 to 65 with COVID-19, enrolled during active disease.

The rearrangement links TRBV19 to TRBJ2-7; TRBD1 matches at 8 bases. This CDR3 has 14 amino acids. The junction had 5 bases not matched to a gene; V was cut back by 5 bases and J by 2 bases. CDR1 LNHDA and CDR2 SQIVND come from the germline V gene (reference sequence). The CDR3 is CASSVGTGTYEQYF. CDR3 DNA sequence: TGTGCCAGTAGTGTAGGGACAGGCACCTACGAGCAGTACTTC.

This chain joins TRBV7-2 and TRBJ2-7; D ambiguous. CDR3 length: 14 residues. V shed 1 base and J shed 6 bases, with 13 bases lying between them. From germline, CDR1 is SGHTA and CDR2 FQGNSA. This chain's CDR3 is CASSLGLDTSEQYF. DNA for the CDR3: TGTGCCAGCAGCTTAGGGCTAGATACATCCGAGCAGTACTTC.

The chain carries TRBV30 and TRBJ2-7, with a tentative D call TRBD2 (5 bases). The V gene lost 3 bases and the J gene lost 3 bases, with 12 bases spanning the gap. The CDR3 has 13 amino acids. Per germline, CDR1 GTSNPN and CDR2 SVGIG (reference sequence). The CDR3 sequence is CAWSTGNNYEQYF. The CDR3 coding sequence is TGTGCCTGGAGCACCGGGAATAACTACGAGCAGTACTTC.

V and J are TRBV16 and TRBJ2-2; D gene unclear. Germline-derived CDR1 and CDR2 are KGHSY and FQNENV. The CDR3 is made up of 20 amino acids. V was trimmed by 4 bases and J by 4 bases, leaving 28 bases between them. CDR3 amino acids: CASSPPPGPSRSLSTGELFF. CDR3 bases: TGTGCCAGCAGCCCCCCACCCGGCCCGAGCCGGAGCCTTAGCACCGGGGAGCTGTTTTTT.

The chain's CDR3 is CASSLPRTGGKNIQYF. CDR3 bases: TGTGCCAGCAGTTTACCTAGGACAGGGGGCAAAAACATTCAGTACTTC. The chain couples TRBV28 to TRBJ2-4; 10 nucleotides line up with TRBD1. CDR3 size: 16 residues. J lost 3 bases, V lost 2 bases, and 4 bases had no gene match. Looked up from germline, CDR1 is MDHEN and CDR2 is SYDVKM.

This chain links TRBV19 with TRBJ1-2; D remains unclear. V lost 5 bases, J lost 3 bases, and 7 bases lay in between. From germline, CDR1 is LNHDA and CDR2 SQIVND (reference sequence). CDR3 size: 12 residues. The CDR3 bases are TGTGCCAGTAGTGAGGGCTACTATGGCTACACCTTC. It translates to CASSEGYYGYTF.

The chain employs TRBV2 and TRBJ2-2; 12 bases are a match to TRBD2. The CDR3 runs 17 residues. Germline V gives CDR1 SNHLY, CDR2 FYNNEI. With 5 bases clipped from V and 6 bases from J, the junction kept 10 bases outside the gene matches. The CDR3 bases are TGTGCCAGCAGTCTTCAGACTAGCGGGAGATGGGCCGGGGAGCTGTTTTTT. It encodes CASSLQTSGRWAGELFF.

In this sample, this clone turned up a few times. V usage is TRBV4-1 and J usage is TRBJ2-1; unclear D gene. Germline-derived CDR1 and CDR2 are MGHRA and YSYEKL. This CDR3 comprises 14 residues. V dropped 8 bases and J dropped 5 bases, with 16 bases sitting between them. The CDR3 DNA reads TGCGCCAGCGCCCCACAGCCTAACAACAATGAGCAGTTCTTC. Residues: CASAPQPNNNEQFF.

The DNA for the CDR3 is TGTGCCAGCTCACCGCTAGCGGCCTCCTACAATGAGCAGTTCTTC. Protein product: CASSPLAASYNEQFF. The gene calls are TRBV18 and TRBJ2-1; TRBD2 matches at 7 bases. The J segment lost 0 bases and the V segment lost 3 bases, leaving 2 bases of the junction unmatched. This CDR3 is 15 amino acids long. Germline loops: CDR1 KGHSH, CDR2 LQKENI.

This chain links TRBV3-1 (or the pseudogene TRBV3-2) with TRBJ2-4, with unresolved D. CDR1 and CDR2 from the germline V gene are LGHDT and YNNKEL (reference sequence). The CDR3 has 11 amino acids. The V end was cut by 1 base, the J end by 8 bases, with 3 bases between. The CDR3 loop reads CASSQAYIQYF. For the CDR3, the DNA is TGTGCCAGCAGCCAAGCTTACATTCAGTACTTC.

The V and J genes are TRBV30 and TRBJ1-2, with 10 bases aligning to TRBD1. With 4 bases clipped from V and 5 bases from J, the junction kept 10 bases outside the gene matches. This CDR3 region has 15 residues. Germline V gives CDR1 GTSNPN, CDR2 SVGIG (reference sequence). CDR3 loop: CAWNPRDRGRYGYTF. The CDR3 DNA is TGTGCCTGGAATCCCCGGGACAGGGGAAGGTATGGCTACACCTTC.

The chain carries TRBV5-1 and TRBJ1-2, with 9 bases matching TRBD1. This CDR3 region has 13 residues. Germline V lookup: CDR1 SGHRS, CDR2 YFSETQ. The V gene end was trimmed by 6 bases and the J gene end by 8 bases; junction bases not matched to a gene: 8. The CDR3 sequence: CASNEQGATGYTF. CDR3 nucleotides: TGCGCCAGCAACGAACAGGGGGCGACCGGCTACACCTTC.

The chain uses TRBV18 and TRBJ1-5; 8 bases align to TRBD1. V shed 3 bases, J shed 1 base, and the junction held 2 bases outside the gene matches. Germline CDR1 is KGHSH and CDR2 is LQKENI. CDR3 size: 15 residues. CDR3 bases: TGTGCCAGCTCACCCGGACAGGGAAGCAATCAGCCCCAGCATTTT. Protein product: CASSPGQGSNQPQHF.

The chain links TRBV5-6 to TRBJ1-1; D not certain. Trimming shortened V by 4 bases and J by 11 bases, and 15 bases separated the two germline ends. The germline V gene encodes CDR1 SGHDT and CDR2 YYEEEE. The CDR3 spans 12 residues. The CDR3 nucleotides read TGTGCCAGCAGCCCCAAGAACGGGGTGGCTTTCTTT. Protein sequence: CASSPKNGVAFF.

The gene calls are TRBV5-1 and TRBJ1-1; a possible D gene is TRBD1 (5 bases). Germline V CDR1 and CDR2: SGHRS, YFSETQ. V lost 4 bases, J lost 1 base, and 14 bases lay in between. The CDR3 runs to 15 residues. CDR3: CASSTLDTQNTEAFF. CDR3 sequence (DNA): TGCGCCAGCAGCACCCTGGACACCCAGAACACTGAAGCTTTCTTT.

This clone was picked up one time. The chain uses TRBV5-5 and TRBJ1-2; D is undetermined. In germline, CDR1 is SGHKS, CDR2 YYEKEE (reference sequence). This CDR3 is built from 15 residues. Trimming shortened V by 3 bases and J by 4 bases, and 16 bases separated the two germline ends. CDR3 loop: CASSSTAAIGYGYTF. The CDR3 region has the DNA TGTGCCAGCAGCTCAACAGCTGCTATAGGCTATGGCTACACCTTC.

The genes are TRBV5-4 and TRBJ2-5; a possible D gene is TRBD2 (5 bases). CDR1 SGHNT and CDR2 YYREEE come from the germline V gene (reference sequence). The ends were cut back, 3 bases at V and 5 bases at J, with 14 bases in the middle. The CDR3 runs to 14 residues. CDR3 loop: CASSSSLLRETQYF. The CDR3 DNA sequence: TGTGCCAGCAGCTCTAGCTTGCTACGTGAGACCCAGTACTTC.

The chain is built from TRBV30 and TRBJ1-4, with a possible D match to TRBD1 (6 bases). Germline lookup yields CDR1 GTSNPN and CDR2 SVGIG (reference sequence). Between the trimmed V and J ends, which lost 7 bases and 3 bases, there was a span of 12 bases. This CDR3 spans 13 amino acids. The CDR3 reads CAYTGHPNEKLFF. The DNA of the CDR3 is TGTGCCTATACGGGACACCCTAATGAAAAACTGTTTTTT.

Only one count was recorded for this clone. The V and J genes are TRBV11-2 and TRBJ2-2; no clear D. This CDR3 has 13 residues. CDR1 SGHAT and CDR2 FQNNGV come from the germline V gene. Trimming cost V 4 bases and J 8 bases, with 11 bases left between them. The CDR3 sequence: CASSSSYVGELFF. In nucleotides, the CDR3 is TGTGCCAGCAGCTCTAGTTACGTGGGGGAGCTGTTTTTT.